Each of the 32 T cell receptor beta chains below was sequenced from the same sample in a study of T cell clonotyping in hematopoietic cell transplantation. Data came from immunoSEQ multiplex PCR; TCRdb stores just in-frame clones and leaves some out. The sample has some 8,700 clones, 81% seen once. The starting material was peripheral blood mononuclear cells, obtained 180 days after allogeneic stem cell transplant. All receptors derive from a female patient aged 50-59 years who had an allogeneic stem cell transplant from an unrelated donor, so the T cells may come from the graft donor. Some clones in this sample may be carry-over from other donors' samples.

J is TRBJ2-7 and V is TRBV7-2; TRBD1 is a possible D gene (5 bases). Germline V lookup: CDR1 SGHTA, CDR2 FQGNSA. V was pared by 8 bases and J by 3 bases, with 17 bases between. This CDR3 comprises 14 residues. The DNA for the CDR3 is TGTGCCAGCGAAGTTCGACAGCTCCTCTACGAGCAGTACTTC. Residues: CASEVRQLLYEQYF.

This clone was recorded once. The rearrangement joins TRBV15 to TRBJ1-2; tentatively, D is TRBD1 (5 bases). Germline CDR1 and CDR2: LNHNV and YYDKDF (reference sequence). The CDR3 totals 13 residues. V lost 3 bases to trimming and J lost 14 bases, with 19 bases between them. The DNA of the CDR3 is TGTGCCACCAGCAGTACCAAGGGACCGTCGAAAACCTTC. Residues: CATSSTKGPSKTF.

This clone has only a few counts. The chain recombines TRBV27 with TRBJ1-1, with D unresolved. CDR3 length: 14 residues. The ends were cut back, 2 bases at V and 0 bases at J, with 7 bases in the middle. CDR1 is MNHEY, CDR2 SMNVEV, per germline (reference sequence). The CDR3 region is CASSLTGMNTEAFF. For the CDR3, the DNA is TGTGCCAGCAGTTTAACCGGCATGAACACTGAAGCTTTCTTT.

Concerning this clone: A junction boundary mismatches the germline segment, possibly from a read error. This chain connects TRBV6-5 to TRBJ1-4; 11 positions match TRBD1. Germline V lookup: CDR1 MNHEY, CDR2 SVGAGI. This CDR3 has 12 residues. The CDR3 bases are TGTGCCAGCAATTCCGGACAGGGGGCGAGTCTTTTT. It encodes CASNSGQGASLF.

This clone showed up just a few times. V gene TRBV2 combines with J gene TRBJ1-2; no reliable D call. Trimming pared 5 bases from V and 0 bases from J, leaving 7 bases between. CDR1 and CDR2 from the germline V gene are SNHLY and FYNNEI. The CDR3 is 13 amino acids. CDR3 bases: TGTGCCAGCAGTATCGGAGCTAACTATGGCTACACCTTC. It is translated as CASSIGANYGYTF.

This clone was counted between two and nine times. As DNA, the CDR3 is TGTGCCAGCAGCCGCGAGGGGAGGACCGGGGAGCTGTTTTTT. This encodes CASSREGRTGELFF. The V gene is TRBV7-6, the J gene TRBJ2-2; D might be TRBD2 (6 bases). V gave up 5 bases and J gave up 5 bases, with 12 bases separating them. The CDR3 totals 14 residues. CDR1 and CDR2 (germline): SGHVS, FNYEAQ. Full variable domain (rest looked up from reference TRBV7-6 and TRBJ2-2): GAGVSQSPRYKVTKRGQDVALRCDPISGHVSLYWYRQALGQGPEFLTYFNYEAQQDKSGLPNDRFSAERPEGSISTLTIQRTEQRDSAMYRCASSREGRTGELFFGEGSRLTVL.

The chain employs TRBV27 and TRBJ2-5; 12 bases are shared with TRBD2. The CDR3 runs 16 residues. The junction had 7 bases not matched to a gene; V was cut back by 6 bases and J by 2 bases. Germline CDR1 reads MNHEY; CDR2 reads SMNVEV (reference sequence). In nucleotides, the CDR3 is TGTGCCAGCAGCGACCTAGCGGGGGGGGCACAAGAGACCCAGTACTTC. It encodes CASSDLAGGAQETQYF.

The rearrangement uses TRBV29-1 and TRBJ1-1; maybe TRBD1 (5 bases). Per the germline V gene, CDR1 is SQVTM and CDR2 is ANQGSEA. This CDR3 is 11 amino acids long. With 6 bases removed from V and 7 bases from J, the gap between germline ends came to 12 bases. As DNA, the CDR3 is TGCAGCGTATTTTCGGGGGGTGAAGCTTTCTTT. It encodes CSVFSGGEAFF. The variable domain in full, with the rest retrieved from reference TRBV29-1 and TRBJ1-1, is SAVISQKPSRDICQRGTSLTIQCQVDSQVTMMFWYRQQPGQSLTLIATANQGSEATYESGFVIDKFPISRPNLTFSTLTVSNMSPEDSSIYLCSVFSGGEAFFGQGTRLTVV.

The chain recombines TRBV4-3 with TRBJ2-7; D not resolved. CDR1 and CDR2 from the germline V gene are LGHNA and YSLEER. V was trimmed by 0 bases and J by 0 bases, leaving 6 bases between them. This CDR3 spans 14 amino acids. CDR3 nucleotide sequence: TGCGCCAGCAGCCAAGACGTGAGCTCCTACGAGCAGTACTTC. Protein sequence: CASSQDVSSYEQYF.

The sample holds one count of this clone. At one end, the junction sequence differs from germline, possibly due to a read error. The V gene is TRBV10-2, the J gene TRBJ1-5, with unresolved D. Germline V gene lookup returns CDR1 WSHSY and CDR2 SAAADI. This CDR3 has 16 amino acids. CDR3 nucleotides: TGCACCAGCAGTGAGCCGCCAGGTAATAGCAATCAGCCCCAGCATTTT. This translates into CTSSEPPGNSNQPQHF.

V usage is TRBV7-2 and J usage is TRBJ2-7; D is uncertain. Trimming cost V 3 bases and J 7 bases, with 16 bases left between them. Germline V lookup: CDR1 SGHTA, CDR2 FQGNSA. CDR3 length equals 14 residues. CDR3 DNA sequence: TGTGCCAGCAGCTTCGCAGTCGCCGATGGGGAGCAGTACTTC. This sequence encodes CASSFAVADGEQYF.

A few counts support this clone. The rearrangement links TRBV5-1 to TRBJ1-1; D unresolved. V dropped 5 bases and J dropped 4 bases, with 15 bases sitting between them. Germline CDR1 is SGHRS and CDR2 is YFSETQ. This CDR3 has 14 amino acids. In DNA, the CDR3 is TGCGCCAGCAGGGTGGTGTTGGGTCTCACTGAAGCTTTCTTT. It is translated as CASRVVLGLTEAFF.

The CDR3 reads CASSTTNTNYGYTF. The DNA for the CDR3 is TGTGCCAGTAGTACCACCAATACTAACTATGGCTACACCTTC. The V and J genes are TRBV19 and TRBJ1-2; D gene unclear. CDR1 is LNHDA, CDR2 SQIVND, per germline (reference sequence). Trimming removed 4 bases from V and 0 bases from J, with 9 bases in between. The CDR3 is 14 residues long. The variable domain in full, completed from reference TRBV19 and TRBJ1-2, reads DGGITQSPKYLFRKEGQNVTLSCEQNLNHDAMYWYRQDPGQGLRLIYYSQIVNDFQKGDIAEGYSVSREKKESFPLTVTSAQKNPTAFYLCASSTTNTNYGYTFGSGTRLTVV.

The rearrangement joins TRBV6-1 to TRBJ1-1, with D possibly TRBD1 on 5 matching bases. The germline gives CDR1 MNHNS, CDR2 SASEGT. The CDR3 length is 13 residues. V dropped 2 bases and J dropped 5 bases, with 9 bases sitting between them. The chain's CDR3 is CASSESRGTEAFF. CDR3 bases: TGTGCCAGCAGTGAAAGCCGGGGGACTGAAGCTTTCTTT.

This rearrangement joins TRBV6-5 to TRBJ1-1, with D unclear. The V gene's germline CDR1 is MNHEY and CDR2 SVGAGI. The CDR3 runs to 15 residues. The V end lost 2 bases, the J end lost 1 base, and 11 bases lay between the germline ends. Here the CDR3 reads CASSYGVFGNTEAFF. The CDR3, as DNA: TGTGCCAGCAGTTACGGGGTGTTCGGGAACACTGAAGCTTTCTTT.

The chain has TRBV30 and TRBJ1-5; perhaps TRBD1 as D (6 bases). The CDR3 spans 15 residues. Between the trimmed V and J ends, which lost 0 bases and 4 bases, there was a span of 13 bases. Germline CDR1 GTSNPN, CDR2 SVGIG (reference sequence). DNA of the CDR3: TGTGCCTGGAGTGTAATAGGGGGGATTAATCAGCCCCAGCATTTT. Translated: CAWSVIGGINQPQHF. The full variable domain, completed using reference TRBV30 and TRBJ1-5, is SQTIHQWPATLVQPVGSPLSLECTVEGTSNPNLYWYRQAAGRGLQLLFYSVGIGQISSEVPQNLSASRPQDRQFILSSKKLLLSDSGFYLCAWSVIGGINQPQHFGDGTRLSIL.

This sequence joins TRBV18 and TRBJ2-5; D may be TRBD2 (5 bases). CDR1 is KGHSH, CDR2 LQKENI, per germline. This CDR3 region has 15 residues. V lost 4 bases to trimming and J lost 4 bases, with 16 bases between them. The CDR3 loop reads CASSRDSRGGETQYF. CDR3 sequence (DNA): TGTGCCAGCTCACGTGACTCCCGAGGAGGAGAGACCCAGTACTTC.

The chain links TRBV2 to TRBJ2-2, with D unresolved. Between the trimmed V and J ends, which lost 0 bases and 2 bases, there was a span of 1 base. Germline values: CDR1 SNHLY, CDR2 FYNNEI. The length of the CDR3 is 13 residues. The CDR3, as DNA: TGTGCCAGCAGTGAAGCAAACACCGGGGAGCTGTTTTTT. Protein product: CASSEANTGELFF.

This clone has only a few counts. The rearrangement uses TRBV10-3 and TRBJ2-5; TRBD2 agrees at 15 bases. This CDR3 has 17 amino acids. V lost 3 bases to trimming and J lost 7 bases; unmatched junction nucleotides: 9. Germline values: CDR1 ENHRY, CDR2 SYGVKD. As DNA, the CDR3 is TGTGCCATCAGTGACCCCGGACTAGCGGGGGGGCCGGGGACCCAGTACTTC. Translation: CAISDPGLAGGPGTQYF.

This chain joins TRBV30 and TRBJ1-2, with 7 bases lining up with TRBD1. Trimming took 0 bases from V and 3 from J; bases not matched to a gene: 7. The length of the CDR3 is 15 residues. Germline V gene data show CDR1 as GTSNPN and CDR2 as SVGIG (reference sequence). CDR3: CAWSVHNRGYYGYTF. The CDR3 DNA follows: TGTGCCTGGAGTGTACATAACAGGGGCTACTATGGCTACACCTTC. The whole variable domain, filled in from reference TRBV30 and TRBJ1-2, reads SQTIHQWPATLVQPVGSPLSLECTVEGTSNPNLYWYRQAAGRGLQLLFYSVGIGQISSEVPQNLSASRPQDRQFILSSKKLLLSDSGFYLCAWSVHNRGYYGYTFGSGTRLTVV.

Sample share makes this clone medium-sized. V and J are TRBV11-2 and TRBJ2-5; 8 bases fit TRBD1. The CDR3 length is 14 residues. CDR1 and CDR2 from the germline V gene are SGHAT and FQNNGV. J was trimmed by 3 bases and V by 4 bases; bases with no gene match: 4. The CDR3 DNA sequence: TGTGCCAGCAGCTCGGGACAGGTGAAAGAGACCCAGTACTTC. Encoded protein: CASSSGQVKETQYF.

The chain links TRBV6-1 to TRBJ1-1, with 7 bases lining up with TRBD1. V lost 1 base, J lost 4 bases, and 3 bases stayed unmatched. The length of the CDR3 is 14 residues. Germline V CDR1 and CDR2: MNHNS, SASEGT. CDR3 loop: CASSEVPGGTEAFF. The CDR3 DNA reads as TGTGCCAGCAGTGAAGTTCCAGGGGGCACTGAAGCTTTCTTT.

This clone showed up just once. The V gene is TRBV7-6, the J gene TRBJ1-4, with D unresolved. The CDR3 spans 13 residues. V gave up 1 base and J gave up 10 bases, with 10 bases separating them. Germline V gene sequence: CDR1 SGHVS, CDR2 FNYEAQ. The CDR3 loop is CASSLVTEGKLFF. For the CDR3, the DNA is TGTGCCAGCAGCTTAGTGACGGAAGGAAAACTGTTTTTT.

The J gene is TRBJ1-1, the V gene TRBV19; TRBD1 agrees at 7 bases. CDR3 length: 16 amino acids. Germline V gives CDR1 LNHDA, CDR2 SQIVND (reference sequence). Germline trimming cut 5 bases from V and 6 bases from J; bases unmatched to any gene: 15. The CDR3 nucleotides are TGTGCCAGTAGTCCAAGACAGGGTGTTCCGGTATCTGAAGCTTTCTTT. It encodes CASSPRQGVPVSEAFF.

The V and J genes are TRBV19 and TRBJ1-6; D not certain. Looked up from germline, CDR1 is LNHDA and CDR2 is SQIVND (reference sequence). The V end lost 5 bases, the J end lost 0 bases, and 17 bases lay between the germline ends. This CDR3 has 18 amino acids. The CDR3 region has the DNA TGTGCCAGTAGTCTCGGGCCGTCGATTAGCTCCTATAATTCACCCCTCCACTTT. It is translated as CASSLGPSISSYNSPLHF.

The V gene is TRBV7-2, the J gene TRBJ2-3; 13 bases are shared with TRBD2. Per germline, CDR1 SGHTA and CDR2 FQGNSA. The CDR3 is 16 residues long. Trimming cost V 5 bases and J 7 bases; bases outside gene matches: 9. For the CDR3, the DNA is TGTGCCAGCAGCCAGACACTAGCGGGGGGGTTCAATACGCAGTATTTT. Its translation: CASSQTLAGGFNTQYF.

This clone was counted between two and nine times. The CDR3 nucleotides are TGTGCCAGCAGTTACTACAGGGGGCAAACTGAAGCTTTCTTT. Amino acid sequence: CASSYYRGQTEAFF. V and J are TRBV6-5 and TRBJ1-1, with 9 bases identical to TRBD1. This CDR3 has 14 residues. Germline trimming cut 1 base from V and 5 bases from J; bases unmatched to any gene: 2. Germline loops: CDR1 MNHEY, CDR2 SVGAGI.

V gene TRBV27 combines with J gene TRBJ2-7; D perhaps matches TRBD1 (6 bases). CDR1 is MNHEY, CDR2 SMNVEV, per germline (reference sequence). The length of the CDR3 is 16 residues. Trimming shortened V by 11 bases and J by 0 bases, and 23 bases separated the two germline ends. CDR3 in amino acids: CAVGGKRTASSYEQYF. The CDR3 DNA sequence: TGTGCCGTTGGGGGCAAAAGGACGGCATCCTCCTACGAGCAGTACTTC.

The J gene is TRBJ1-2, the V gene TRBV5-4; D is unresolved. Germline CDR1 reads SGHNT; CDR2 reads YYREEE (reference sequence). The CDR3 spans 12 residues. V lost 4 bases, J lost 8 bases, and 12 bases lay in between. DNA for the CDR3: TGTGCCAGCAGCCTTAGTGTTGGGGGCTACACCTTC. This translates into CASSLSVGGYTF.

DNA of the CDR3: TGTGCCTGGAGATCCAAACAGGGTAAACAAGAGAAACTGTTTTTT. Its translation: CAWRSKQGKQEKLFF. The J gene is TRBJ1-4, the V gene TRBV30; D is perhaps TRBD1 (6 bases). Germline V gene sequence: CDR1 GTSNPN, CDR2 SVGIG (reference sequence). Trimming pared 3 bases from V and 11 bases from J, leaving 22 bases between. CDR3 size: 15 residues.

The chain recombines TRBV5-1 with TRBJ1-2; a weak D match, TRBD1 (5 bases). V shed 0 bases and J shed 4 bases, with 13 bases lying between them. CDR1 is SGHRS, CDR2 YFSETQ, per germline. The CDR3 is made up of 15 amino acids. The CDR3 reads CASSLEAFDSYGYTF. The CDR3 DNA sequence: TGCGCCAGCAGCTTGGAAGCTTTCGACAGCTATGGCTACACCTTC.

This clone was seen once. The chain uses TRBV29-1 and TRBJ1-5, with unresolved D. The CDR3 runs to 16 residues. Germline values: CDR1 SQVTM, CDR2 ANQGSEA. The V end was cut by 2 bases, the J end by 5 bases, with 19 bases between. CDR3 nucleotides: TGCAGCGTTGAACGACATTGGGGAAATCTCGATCAGCCCCAGCATTTT. Translated, it gives CSVERHWGNLDQPQHF.